This T cell receptor (beta chain) was recovered during a study of human T cells and chemical hapten exposure. Original handling: Samples contained a median of 95,638 TCRs, with a range of 23,224 to 690,600. TCRdb recomputed calls from the RACE reads with MiXCR, one row per CDR3 protein. What appears here as the V and J calls and clone size reflects TCRdb's work, not the paper's. The sample carries some 350,000 distinct CDR3 sequences, approximately 6.3% recorded once. The germline V gene has CDR1 SGHVT and CDR2 SQSDAQ. The CDR3 runs 13 residues. The V gene lost 1 base and the J gene lost 1 base, with 4 bases spanning the gap. Described time point: patch test 1, 2 weeks after DPC sensitization. The treatment was: therapeutic diphenylcyclopropenone sensitization with weekly scalp DPC. The sample holds a few counts of this clonotype.

The J gene is TRBJ2-5, the V gene TRBV7-4; D is uncertain. The source was whole blood, collected in connection with sensitization to the hapten diphenylcyclopropenone (DPC). This sequence was found in a woman aged 18 to 35 with alopecia areata. Some clones in this sample may be carry-over from other donors' samples. The CDR3 sequence is CASSLGCQETQYF. The CDR3 nucleotides read TGTGCCAGCAGCTTAGGTTGCCAAGAGACCCAGTACTTC.